This T cell receptor beta chain was observed in a study of blood T cell repertoires in COVID-19. Cohort placement rested on clinical history that participants reported themselves. V lost 0 bases and J 0 bases, leaving 9 bases between the germline ends. There are 17 residues in the CDR3. CDR1 MGHRA and CDR2 YSYEKL come from the germline V gene. Using immunoSEQ multiplex PCR, the repertoire was profiled, and TCRdb retains in-frame clones only, with some absent. Here the sample spans around 500,000 clones, around 87% being singletons. The source is a woman aged 40 to 50 who had recovered from COVID-19. The material sequenced was PBMCs or T cells enriched from blood (not recorded which). The chain employs TRBV4-1 and TRBJ2-6; no clear D gene. In DNA form, the CDR3 reads TGCGCCAGCAGCCAAGATCGAGCGAGCTCTGGGGCCAACGTCCTGACTTTC. Its protein product is CASSQDRASSGANVLTF.